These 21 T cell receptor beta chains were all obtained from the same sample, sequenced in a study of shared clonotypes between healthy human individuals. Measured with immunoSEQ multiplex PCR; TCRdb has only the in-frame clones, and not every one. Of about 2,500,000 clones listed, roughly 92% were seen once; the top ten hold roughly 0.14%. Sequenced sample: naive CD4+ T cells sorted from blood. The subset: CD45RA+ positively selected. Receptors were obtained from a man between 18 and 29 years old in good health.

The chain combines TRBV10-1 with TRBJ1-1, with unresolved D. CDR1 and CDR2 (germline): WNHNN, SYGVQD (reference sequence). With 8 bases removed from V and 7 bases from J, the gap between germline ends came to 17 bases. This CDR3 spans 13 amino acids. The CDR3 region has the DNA TGCGCCAGCTCTCCCTGGTTCCGGGGTGAAGCTTTCTTT. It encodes CASSPWFRGEAFF.

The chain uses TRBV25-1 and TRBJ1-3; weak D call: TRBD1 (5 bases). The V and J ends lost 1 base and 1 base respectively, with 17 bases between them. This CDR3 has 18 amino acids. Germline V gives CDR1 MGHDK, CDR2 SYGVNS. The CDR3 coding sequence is TGTGCCAGCAGTGAATTGGGGGGGAACAATCTTTCTGGAAACACCATATATTTT. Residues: CASSELGGNNLSGNTIYF.

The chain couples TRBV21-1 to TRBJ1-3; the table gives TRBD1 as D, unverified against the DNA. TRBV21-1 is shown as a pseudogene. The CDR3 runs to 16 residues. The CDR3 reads CASSNTDRGLGNTIYF. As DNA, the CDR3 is TGTGCCAGCAGCAACACGGACAGGGGGCTTGGAAACACCATATATTTT.

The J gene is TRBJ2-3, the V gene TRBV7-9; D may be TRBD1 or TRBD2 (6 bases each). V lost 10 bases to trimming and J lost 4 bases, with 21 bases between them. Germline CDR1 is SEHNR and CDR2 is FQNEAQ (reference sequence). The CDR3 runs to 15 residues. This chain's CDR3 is CATKGPIGGPDTQYF. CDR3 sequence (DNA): TGTGCCACAAAAGGGCCAATAGGGGGGCCAGATACGCAGTATTTT.

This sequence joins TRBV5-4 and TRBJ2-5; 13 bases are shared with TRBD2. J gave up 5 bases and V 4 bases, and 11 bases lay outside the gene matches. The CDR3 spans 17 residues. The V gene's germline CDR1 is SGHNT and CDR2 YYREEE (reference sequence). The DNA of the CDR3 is TGTGCCAGCAGCGCAACCGGGACTAGCGGGATAAAGGAGACCCAGTACTTC. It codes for CASSATGTSGIKETQYF. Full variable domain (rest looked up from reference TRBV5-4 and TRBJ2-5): ETGVTQSPTHLIKTRGQQVTLRCSSQSGHNTVSWYQQALGQGPQFIFQYYREEENGRGNFPPRFSGLQFPNYSSELNVNALELDDSALYLCASSATGTSGIKETQYFGPGTRLLVL.

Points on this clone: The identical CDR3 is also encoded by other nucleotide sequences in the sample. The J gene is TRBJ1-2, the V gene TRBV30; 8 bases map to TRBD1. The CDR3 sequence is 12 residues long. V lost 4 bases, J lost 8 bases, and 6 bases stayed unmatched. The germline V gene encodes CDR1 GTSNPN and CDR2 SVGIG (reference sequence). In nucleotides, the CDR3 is TGTGCCTGGACGGGGACAGGCGCCGGCTACACCTTC. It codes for CAWTGTGAGYTF.

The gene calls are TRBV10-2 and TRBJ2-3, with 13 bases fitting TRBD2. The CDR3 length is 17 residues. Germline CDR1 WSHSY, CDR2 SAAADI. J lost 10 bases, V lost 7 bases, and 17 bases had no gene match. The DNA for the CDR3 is TGCGCCAGCAACCGACGACTAGCGGGGGGCTCGGGGGATCCGCAGTATTTT. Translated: CASNRRLAGGSGDPQYF.

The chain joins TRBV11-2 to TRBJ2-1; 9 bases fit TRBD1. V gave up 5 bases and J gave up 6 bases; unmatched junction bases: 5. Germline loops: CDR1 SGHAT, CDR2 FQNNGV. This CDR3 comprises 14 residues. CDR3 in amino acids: CASSTRDRVNEQFF. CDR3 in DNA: TGTGCCAGCAGCACAAGGGACAGGGTCAATGAGCAGTTCTTC.

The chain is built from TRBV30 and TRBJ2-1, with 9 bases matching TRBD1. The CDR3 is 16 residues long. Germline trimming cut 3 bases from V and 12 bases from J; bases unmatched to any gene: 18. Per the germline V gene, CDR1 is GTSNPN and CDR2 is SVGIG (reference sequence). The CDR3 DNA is TGTGCCTGGAGGGAGGGAGGGACAGGGCCATCAATGGGGCAGTTCTTC. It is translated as CAWREGGTGPSMGQFF.

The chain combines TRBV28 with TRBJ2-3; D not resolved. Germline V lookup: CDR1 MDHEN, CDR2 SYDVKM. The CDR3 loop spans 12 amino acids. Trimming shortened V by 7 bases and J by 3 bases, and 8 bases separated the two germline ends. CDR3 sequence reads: CASNVGTDTQYF. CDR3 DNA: TGTGCCAGCAACGTTGGGACAGATACGCAGTATTTT.

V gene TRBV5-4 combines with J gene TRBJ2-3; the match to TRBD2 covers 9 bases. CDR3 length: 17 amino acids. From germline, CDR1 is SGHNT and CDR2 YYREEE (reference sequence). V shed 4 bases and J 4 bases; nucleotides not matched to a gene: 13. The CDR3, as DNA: TGTGCCAGCAGCCCACCGGGGCGGGAGGGCCTTGCAGATACGCAGTATTTT. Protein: CASSPPGREGLADTQYF.

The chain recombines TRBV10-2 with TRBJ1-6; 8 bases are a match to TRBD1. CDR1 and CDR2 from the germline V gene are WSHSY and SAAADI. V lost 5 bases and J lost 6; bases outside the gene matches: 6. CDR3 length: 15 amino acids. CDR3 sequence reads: CASSLQGVFNSPLHF. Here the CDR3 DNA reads TGCGCCAGCAGTCTACAGGGGGTTTTTAATTCACCCCTCCACTTT.

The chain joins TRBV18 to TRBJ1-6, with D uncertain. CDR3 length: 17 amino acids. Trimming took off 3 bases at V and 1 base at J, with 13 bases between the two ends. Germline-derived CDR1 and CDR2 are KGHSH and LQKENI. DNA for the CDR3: TGTGCCAGCTCACCCTACCCACTTGGATCCTATAATTCACCCCTCCACTTT. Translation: CASSPYPLGSYNSPLHF.

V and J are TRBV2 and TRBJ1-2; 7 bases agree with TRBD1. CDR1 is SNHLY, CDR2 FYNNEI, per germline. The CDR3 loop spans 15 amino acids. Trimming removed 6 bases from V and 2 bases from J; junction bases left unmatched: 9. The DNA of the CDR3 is TGTGCCAGCAGGGCGACAGGGACTTTGAACTATGGCTACACCTTC. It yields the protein CASRATGTLNYGYTF.

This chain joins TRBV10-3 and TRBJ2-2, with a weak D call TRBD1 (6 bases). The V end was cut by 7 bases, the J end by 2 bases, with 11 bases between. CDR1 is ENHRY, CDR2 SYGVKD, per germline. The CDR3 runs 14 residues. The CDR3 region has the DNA TGTGCCATCACTGGGACACCAAACACCGGGGAGCTGTTTTTT. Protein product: CAITGTPNTGELFF.

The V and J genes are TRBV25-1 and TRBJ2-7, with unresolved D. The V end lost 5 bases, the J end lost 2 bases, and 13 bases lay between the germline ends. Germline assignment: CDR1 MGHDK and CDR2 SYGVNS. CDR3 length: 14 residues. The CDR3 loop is CASSSPEPPYEQYF. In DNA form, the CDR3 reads TGTGCCAGCAGTAGCCCCGAACCCCCCTACGAGCAGTACTTC.

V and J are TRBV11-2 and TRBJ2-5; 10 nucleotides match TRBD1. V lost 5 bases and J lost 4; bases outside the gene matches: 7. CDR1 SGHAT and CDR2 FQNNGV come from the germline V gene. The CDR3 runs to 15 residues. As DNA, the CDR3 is TGTGCCAGCAGCCCGGGACAGGGGAGTGGAGAGACCCAGTACTTC. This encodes CASSPGQGSGETQYF.

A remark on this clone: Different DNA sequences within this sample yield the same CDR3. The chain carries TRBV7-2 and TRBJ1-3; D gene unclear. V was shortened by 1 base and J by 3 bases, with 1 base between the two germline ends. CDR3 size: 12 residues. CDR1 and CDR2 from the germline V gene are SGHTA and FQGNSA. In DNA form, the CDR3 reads TGTGCCAGCAGCTTAGGTGGAAACACCATATATTTT. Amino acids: CASSLGGNTIYF.

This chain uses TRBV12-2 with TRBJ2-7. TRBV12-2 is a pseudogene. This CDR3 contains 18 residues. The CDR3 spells CASRSSPFFSGPSYEQYF. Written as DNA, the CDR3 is TGTGCAAGTCGCTCGTCCCCTTTTTTCAGTGGACCCTCCTACGAGCAGTACTTC.

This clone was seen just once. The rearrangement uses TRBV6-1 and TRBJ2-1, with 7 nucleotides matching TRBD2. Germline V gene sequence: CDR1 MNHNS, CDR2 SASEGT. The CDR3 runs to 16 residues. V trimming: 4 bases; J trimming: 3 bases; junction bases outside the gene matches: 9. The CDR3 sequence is CASSAGGSKGYNEQFF. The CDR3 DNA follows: TGTGCCAGCAGTGCCGGGGGGAGTAAAGGCTACAATGAGCAGTTCTTC.

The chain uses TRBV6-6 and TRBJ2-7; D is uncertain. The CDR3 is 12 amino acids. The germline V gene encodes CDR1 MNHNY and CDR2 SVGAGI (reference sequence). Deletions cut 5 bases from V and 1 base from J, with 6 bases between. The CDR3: CASSRESYEQYF. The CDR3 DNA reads TGTGCCAGCAGTAGGGAATCCTACGAGCAGTACTTC.